Following are 29 T cell receptor beta chains from one sample sequenced in a study of shared clonotypes between healthy human individuals. TCRdb keeps only in-frame clones here, not all; method: immunoSEQ multiplex PCR. The sample consists of approximately 1,500,000 clones, around 98% of them appearing once. Sequencing input: naive CD4+ T cells sorted from blood. Subset described: CD45RA+ positively selected. The receptors come from a man aged 25-45 years in good health.

The rearrangement joins TRBV29-1 to TRBJ1-1; D gene uncertain. The CDR3 runs to 12 residues. V was clipped by 6 bases and J by 1 base, with 9 bases between them. Germline CDR1 and CDR2: SQVTM and ANQGSEA. The CDR3 loop reads CSVYRGNTEAFF. The CDR3 nucleotides are TGCAGCGTCTATCGGGGGAACACTGAAGCTTTCTTT.

J is TRBJ1-1 and V is TRBV6-4; D gene unclear. V was pared by 2 bases and J by 1 base, with 8 bases between. The CDR3 totals 14 residues. Germline CDR1 and CDR2: MRHNA and SNTAGT. Written as DNA, the CDR3 is TGTGCCAGCAGTGACGAACATGGGAACACTGAAGCTTTCTTT. Its translation: CASSDEHGNTEAFF.

V gene TRBV21-1 combines with J gene TRBJ1-1; whether TRBD1, the table's D call, matches the DNA was not checked. TRBV21-1 corresponds to a pseudogene. The CDR3 has 15 residues. CDR3: CASNLSTGTWTEAFF. The CDR3 coding sequence is TGTGCCAGCAACCTCTCCACAGGGACGTGGACTGAAGCTTTCTTT.

The chain joins TRBV28 to TRBJ2-7, with 8 bases lining up with TRBD2. Per the germline V gene, CDR1 is MDHEN and CDR2 is SYDVKM. V trimming: 6 bases; J trimming: 0 bases; junction bases outside the gene matches: 7. The length of the CDR3 is 15 residues. The CDR3 nucleotides are TGTGCCAGCAGCAATACCGGGACTAGCTCCTACGAGCAGTACTTC. This codes for CASSNTGTSSYEQYF.

The rearrangement uses TRBV10-2 and TRBJ2-1; a possible D gene is TRBD2 (7 bases). The V end was cut by 6 bases, the J end by 4 bases, with 16 bases between. The CDR3 sequence is 15 residues long. Germline V lookup: CDR1 WSHSY, CDR2 SAAADI. The CDR3 DNA sequence: TGCGCCAGCAGGGGGGGGGCGGGAGAATACAATGAGCAGTTCTTC. This codes for CASRGGAGEYNEQFF.

The J gene is TRBJ2-1, the V gene TRBV6-1; D not resolved. Trimming shortened V by 6 bases and J by 12 bases, and 12 bases separated the two germline ends. This CDR3 has 11 residues. The V gene's germline CDR1 is MNHNS and CDR2 SASEGT. The DNA for the CDR3 is TGTGCCAGCAGGGATCTCGCTAGGCAGTTCTTC. Translated, it gives CASRDLARQFF.

The gene calls are TRBV9 and TRBJ1-2; D perhaps matches TRBD1 (5 bases). The CDR3 loop spans 14 amino acids. V gave up 0 bases and J gave up 4 bases, with 10 bases separating them. The germline V gene encodes CDR1 SGDLS and CDR2 YYNGEE. In DNA form, the CDR3 reads TGTGCCAGCAGCGTAGGGGCGGGGACCTATGGCTACACCTTC. Its protein product is CASSVGAGTYGYTF.

The rearrangement uses TRBV29-1 and TRBJ1-1; the match to TRBD1 covers 7 bases. The CDR3 spans 13 residues. The germline CDR1 and CDR2 sequences are SQVTM and ANQGSEA. Germline trimming cut 6 bases from V and 7 bases from J; bases unmatched to any gene: 11. The CDR3 spells CSVATGTVNEAFF. DNA of the CDR3: TGCAGCGTAGCAACCGGGACAGTAAATGAAGCTTTCTTT. Using reference TRBV29-1 and TRBJ1-1 for the parts outside the CDR3, the full variable domain is SAVISQKPSRDICQRGTSLTIQCQVDSQVTMMFWYRQQPGQSLTLIATANQGSEATYESGFVIDKFPISRPNLTFSTLTVSNMSPEDSSIYLCSVATGTVNEAFFGQGTRLTVV.

CDR3 sequence: CASSYRTSGMTREQYF. The CDR3 DNA is TGTGCCAGCAGCTACCGGACTAGCGGGATGACTAGGGAGCAGTACTTC. The rearrangement joins TRBV5-6 to TRBJ2-7, with 12 bases fitting TRBD2. This CDR3 comprises 16 residues. Germline CDR1 is SGHDT and CDR2 is YYEEEE. With 3 bases clipped from V and 7 bases from J, the junction kept 11 bases outside the gene matches. Combining the CDR3 with reference TRBV5-6 and TRBJ2-7 gives the whole variable domain DAGVTQSPTHLIKTRGQQVTLRCSPKSGHDTVSWYQQALGQGPQFIFQYYEEEERQRGNFPDRFSGHQFPNYSSELNVNALLLGDSALYLCASSYRTSGMTREQYFGPGTRLTVT.

The chain recombines TRBV9 with TRBJ2-4; 7 bases match TRBD1. Looked up from germline, CDR1 is SGDLS and CDR2 is YYNGEE. V dropped 3 bases and J dropped 0; count of bases not matched to a gene: 9. The CDR3 runs 17 residues. The CDR3 loop is CASSAGQDLIAKNIQYF. The CDR3 coding sequence is TGTGCCAGCAGCGCAGGACAGGATCTTATAGCCAAAAACATTCAGTACTTC.

This chain links TRBV28 with TRBJ1-5; D not certain. V shed 3 bases and J shed 6 bases, with 6 bases lying between them. CDR1 is MDHEN, CDR2 SYDVKM, per germline. The CDR3 is 12 amino acids. CDR3 amino acids: CASSFFRQPQHF. The DNA of the CDR3 is TGTGCCAGCAGTTTTTTCCGTCAGCCCCAGCATTTT.

The chain employs TRBV11-2 and TRBJ2-3; 9 bases align to TRBD2. Germline trimming cut 1 base from V and 7 bases from J; bases unmatched to any gene: 9. Germline V gives CDR1 SGHAT, CDR2 FQNNGV. CDR3 length: 16 residues. CDR3 sequence (DNA): TGTGCCAGCAGCTTAGGTGGTGCGGGAGGGACGAATACGCAGTATTTT. It is translated as CASSLGGAGGTNTQYF.

The chain employs TRBV7-9 and TRBJ2-7; TRBD1 matches 10 bases. The CDR3 totals 14 residues. In germline, CDR1 is SEHNR, CDR2 FQNEAQ (reference sequence). The V and J ends lost 6 bases and 4 bases, in that order; junction bases with no gene match: 6. The CDR3, as DNA: TGTGCCAGCAGTCTGCCGGGACAGGGGTACGAGCAGTACTTC. Translated, it gives CASSLPGQGYEQYF.

J is TRBJ2-1 and V is TRBV10-3; 7 nucleotides match TRBD1. The CDR3 sequence is 17 residues long. V lost 2 bases, J lost 4 bases, and 11 bases stayed unmatched. Germline values: CDR1 ENHRY, CDR2 SYGVKD. The CDR3 protein is CAISEARQGIGYNEQFF. The CDR3 DNA reads TGTGCCATCAGTGAGGCGAGACAGGGAATCGGGTACAATGAGCAGTTCTTC.

In the case of this clone: Other DNA sequences in this specimen translate into the identical CDR3. CDR3 in amino acids: CASSLGLTGELFF. For the CDR3, the DNA is TGCGCCAGCAGCTTGGGTCTGACCGGGGAGCTGTTTTTT. The chain couples TRBV5-1 to TRBJ2-2; D is ambiguous. Germline V gives CDR1 SGHRS, CDR2 YFSETQ. The V gene lost 0 bases and the J gene lost 5 bases, with 5 bases spanning the gap. The CDR3 totals 13 residues.

The V call is TRBV6-1, the J call TRBJ2-7; 9 bases match TRBD2. The J segment lost 3 bases and the V segment lost 8 bases, leaving 2 bases of the junction unmatched. The CDR3 contains 12 residues. CDR1 is MNHNS, CDR2 SASEGT, per germline. This CDR3 reads CASRLADYEQYF. As DNA, the CDR3 is TGTGCCAGCCGACTAGCGGACTACGAGCAGTACTTC.

CDR3 protein: CAIIPRDRDRYEQYF. As DNA, the CDR3 is TGTGCCATCATACCCCGGGACAGGGATAGGTACGAGCAGTACTTC. The chain combines TRBV7-9 with TRBJ2-7; 9 bases are a match to TRBD1. This CDR3 comprises 15 residues. V lost 10 bases and J lost 4; bases outside the gene matches: 14. Germline CDR1 SEHNR, CDR2 FQNEAQ (reference sequence).

This rearrangement joins TRBV15 to TRBJ2-5; 7 nucleotides agree with TRBD2. The CDR3 covers 13 residues. Per germline, CDR1 LNHNV and CDR2 YYDKDF (reference sequence). Trimming took 8 bases from V and 5 from J; bases not matched to a gene: 8. The CDR3, as DNA: TGTGCCACCGAGCGGGGAACGGGGGAGACCCAGTACTTC. As protein: CATERGTGETQYF.

This rearrangement joins TRBV7-9 to TRBJ2-3; 10 bases are a match to TRBD2. V was pared by 5 bases and J by 6 bases, with 8 bases of the junction left unmatched. Germline V gene data show CDR1 as SEHNR and CDR2 as FQNEAQ (reference sequence). CDR3 length equals 15 residues. DNA of the CDR3: TGTGCCAGCAGCCCGAGAGGGACTAGCGATGATACGCAGTATTTT. As protein: CASSPRGTSDDTQYF.

The chain is built from TRBV27 and TRBJ2-7, with D perhaps matching TRBD1 (5 bases). The CDR3 sequence is 13 residues long. CDR1 is MNHEY, CDR2 SMNVEV, per germline (reference sequence). The CDR3 region is CASGPVGTYEQYF. The CDR3 region has the DNA TGTGCTTCAGGGCCAGTGGGGACCTACGAGCAGTACTTC.

The J gene is TRBJ2-3, the V gene TRBV19, with D unresolved. This CDR3 contains 15 residues. V was trimmed by 3 bases and J by 2 bases, leaving 12 bases between them. The germline V gene has CDR1 LNHDA and CDR2 SQIVND (reference sequence). The CDR3 DNA reads as TGTGCCAGTAGTATCTTTGGTTCAGCCACAGATACGCAGTATTTT. This codes for CASSIFGSATDTQYF.

DNA of the CDR3: TGCGCCAGCACCGGCGGGACGTACAATGAGCAGTTCTTC. Its protein is CASTGGTYNEQFF. V gene TRBV10-2 combines with J gene TRBJ2-1, with a tentative D call TRBD2 (6 bases). V was cut by 7 bases and J by 4 bases, with 11 bases left in between. The CDR3 totals 13 residues. Germline CDR1 reads WSHSY; CDR2 reads SAAADI.

V and J are TRBV25-1 and TRBJ2-5; 9 bases are a match to TRBD1. The trim removed 3 bases at V and 5 bases at J, leaving 7 bases unmatched. Germline CDR1 reads MGHDK; CDR2 reads SYGVNS. This CDR3 is 15 amino acids long. CDR3 region: CASSDRQGEEETQYF. In DNA, the CDR3 is TGTGCCAGCAGTGATCGACAGGGGGAAGAGGAGACCCAGTACTTC.

The chain combines TRBV6-5 with TRBJ2-3; D ambiguous. Germline assignment: CDR1 MNHEY and CDR2 SVGAGI. This CDR3 spans 14 amino acids. The V and J ends lost 9 bases and 2 bases respectively, with 15 bases between them. CDR3 protein: CASRLTGPTDTQYF. In DNA, the CDR3 is TGTGCCAGTCGTTTGACGGGTCCCACAGATACGCAGTATTTT.

Details on this clone: Other nucleotide sequences in the sample specify the same CDR3. The V and J genes are TRBV27 and TRBJ2-5; maybe TRBD1 (6 bases). The CDR3 runs to 12 residues. The germline V gene has CDR1 MNHEY and CDR2 SMNVEV (reference sequence). V lost 3 bases and J 5 bases, leaving 7 bases between the germline ends. CDR3 DNA sequence: TGTGCCAGCAGTTTCAGGGGTGAGACCCAGTACTTC. As protein: CASSFRGETQYF.

The V gene is TRBV9, the J gene TRBJ2-5; D is ambiguous. CDR3 size: 16 residues. V lost 2 bases to trimming and J lost 1 base, with 15 bases between them. Germline V gene sequence: CDR1 SGDLS, CDR2 YYNGEE. The DNA of the CDR3 is TGTGCCAGCAGCGTCCTTGCCCGGACGGCCCAAGAGACCCAGTACTTC. Translation gives CASSVLARTAQETQYF.

This rearrangement joins TRBV5-1 to TRBJ2-5; D unresolved. The V gene lost 1 base and the J gene lost 4 bases, with 11 bases spanning the gap. CDR1 and CDR2 from the germline V gene are SGHRS and YFSETQ. This CDR3 contains 14 residues. The DNA of the CDR3 is TGCGCCAGCAGCTTGCGACCTCCTGTAGAGACCCAGTACTTC. Translated: CASSLRPPVETQYF.

CDR3 nucleotide sequence: TGTGCCAGCAGTTTAGCCAGCAGGGAAGGTCAGCCCCAGCATTTT. As protein: CASSLASREGQPQHF. The chain carries TRBV28 and TRBJ1-5; a possible D gene is TRBD1 (5 bases). This CDR3 spans 15 amino acids. CDR1 MDHEN and CDR2 SYDVKM come from the germline V gene. V dropped 2 bases and J dropped 6 bases, with 14 bases sitting between them.

Written as DNA, the CDR3 is TGTGCCAGCAGCTTGGGAGGTGGGGGGCTGAACATTCAGTACTTC. It specifies CASSLGGGGLNIQYF. The chain recombines TRBV5-4 with TRBJ2-4, with D perhaps TRBD1 or TRBD2 (6 bases each). Germline V gene data show CDR1 as SGHNT and CDR2 as YYREEE (reference sequence). Trimming pared 0 bases from V and 7 bases from J, leaving 14 bases between. CDR3 length equals 15 residues.